This T cell receptor beta chain is from a study of T cells expressing NK-cell markers. Across the whole study: Sorted CD3+CD56+NKG2C+, CD3+CD56+NKG2C- and CD3+CD56-NKG2C+ T-cell subsets were beta-chain profiled.

The CDR3 length is 14 residues. Germline values: CDR1 LNHDA, CDR2 SQIVND (reference sequence). TCRdb re-called the 5' RACE reads; every CDR3 protein appears as one record, without DNA. The table lists some 110,000 distinct CDR3 sequences. The chain is built from TRBV19 and TRBJ2-1; TCRdb returns TRBD1, unconfirmable since there is no DNA. The sample was blood T cells: a sorted CD56 or NKG2C T cell subset, CD4+ or CD8+ T cells, or bulk PBMC T cells (not recorded which). This receptor was taken from a woman between 18 and 70 years old in good health. CDR3 sequence reads: CASSAGTGGREQFF.